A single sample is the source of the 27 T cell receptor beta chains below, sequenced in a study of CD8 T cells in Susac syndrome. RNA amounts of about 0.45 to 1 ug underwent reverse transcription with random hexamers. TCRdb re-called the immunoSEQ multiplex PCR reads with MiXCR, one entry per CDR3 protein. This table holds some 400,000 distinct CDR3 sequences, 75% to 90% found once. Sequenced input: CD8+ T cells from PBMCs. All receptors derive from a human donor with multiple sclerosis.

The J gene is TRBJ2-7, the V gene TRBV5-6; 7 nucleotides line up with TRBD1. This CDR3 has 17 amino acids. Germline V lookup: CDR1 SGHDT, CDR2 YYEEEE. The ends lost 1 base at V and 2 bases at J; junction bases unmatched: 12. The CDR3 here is CASSLLATLTGTYEQYF. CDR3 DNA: TGTGCCAGCAGCTTGCTCGCCACTCTGACAGGGACCTACGAGCAGTACTTC. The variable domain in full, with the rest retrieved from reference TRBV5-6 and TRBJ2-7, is DAGVTQSPTHLIKTRGQQVTLRCSPKSGHDTVSWYQQALGQGPQFIFQYYEEEERQRGNFPDRFSGHQFPNYSSELNVNALLLGDSALYLCASSLLATLTGTYEQYFGPGTRLTVT.

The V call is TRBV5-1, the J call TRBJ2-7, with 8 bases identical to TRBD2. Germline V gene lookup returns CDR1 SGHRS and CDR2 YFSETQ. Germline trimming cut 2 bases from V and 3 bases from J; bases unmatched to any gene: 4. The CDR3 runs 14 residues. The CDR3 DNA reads TGCGCCAGCAGCTTCCGCCTAGCGGGCTACGAGCAGTACTTC. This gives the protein CASSFRLAGYEQYF.

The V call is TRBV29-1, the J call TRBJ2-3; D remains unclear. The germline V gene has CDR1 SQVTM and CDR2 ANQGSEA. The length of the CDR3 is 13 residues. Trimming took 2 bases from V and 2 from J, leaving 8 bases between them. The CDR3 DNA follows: TGCAGCGTTGAATTCGGGTACACAGATACGCAGTATTTT. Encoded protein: CSVEFGYTDTQYF.

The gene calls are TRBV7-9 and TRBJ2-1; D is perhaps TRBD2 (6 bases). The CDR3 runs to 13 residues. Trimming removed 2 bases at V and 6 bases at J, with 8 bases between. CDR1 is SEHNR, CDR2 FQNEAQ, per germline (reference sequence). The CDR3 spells CASSLPTSNEQFF. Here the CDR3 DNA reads TGTGCCAGCAGCTTACCGACTAGCAATGAGCAGTTCTTC.

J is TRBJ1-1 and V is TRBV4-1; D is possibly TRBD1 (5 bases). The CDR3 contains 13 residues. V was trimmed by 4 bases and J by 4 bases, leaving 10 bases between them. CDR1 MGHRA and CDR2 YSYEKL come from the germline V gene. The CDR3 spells CASSPMGGTEAFF. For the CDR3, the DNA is TGCGCCAGCAGCCCGATGGGGGGCACTGAAGCTTTCTTT.

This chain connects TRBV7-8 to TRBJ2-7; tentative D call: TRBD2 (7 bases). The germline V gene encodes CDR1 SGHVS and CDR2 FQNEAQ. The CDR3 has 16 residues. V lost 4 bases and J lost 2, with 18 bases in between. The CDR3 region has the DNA TGTGCCAGCAGCTCCCTCACAGGGACTAAAGCCTACGAGCAGTACTTC. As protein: CASSSLTGTKAYEQYF. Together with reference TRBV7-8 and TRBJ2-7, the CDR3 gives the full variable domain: GAGVSQSPRYKVAKRGQDVALRCDPISGHVSLFWYQQALGQGPEFLTYFQNEAQLDKSGLPSDRFFAERPEGSVSTLKIQRTQQEDSAVYLCASSSLTGTKAYEQYFGPGTRLTVT.

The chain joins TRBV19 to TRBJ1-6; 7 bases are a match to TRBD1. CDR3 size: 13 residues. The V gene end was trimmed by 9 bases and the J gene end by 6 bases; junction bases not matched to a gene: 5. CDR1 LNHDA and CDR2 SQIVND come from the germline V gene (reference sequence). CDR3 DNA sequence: TGTGCCAGCGCCGGGACAGCTAATTCACCCCTCCACTTT. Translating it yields CASAGTANSPLHF.

The CDR3: CASSIPPGTAGNTIYF. For the CDR3, the DNA is TGTGCCAGTAGTATCCCCCCGGGGACAGCGGGAAACACCATATATTTT. V gene TRBV19 combines with J gene TRBJ1-3, with 7 positions matching TRBD1. Trimming cost V 3 bases and J 4 bases; bases outside gene matches: 9. In germline, CDR1 is LNHDA, CDR2 SQIVND (reference sequence). The CDR3 covers 16 residues.

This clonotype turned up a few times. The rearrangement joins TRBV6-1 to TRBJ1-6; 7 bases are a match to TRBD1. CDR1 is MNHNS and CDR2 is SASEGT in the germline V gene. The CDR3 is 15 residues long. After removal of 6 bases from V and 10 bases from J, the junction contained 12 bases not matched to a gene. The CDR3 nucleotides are TGTGCCAGCAGAGATATGGGACAGCGGCGGTCACCCCTCCACTTT. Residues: CASRDMGQRRSPLHF.

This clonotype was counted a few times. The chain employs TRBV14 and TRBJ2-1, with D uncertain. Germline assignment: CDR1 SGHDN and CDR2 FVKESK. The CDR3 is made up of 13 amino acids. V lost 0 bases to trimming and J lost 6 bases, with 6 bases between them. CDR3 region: CASSQDLRNEQFF. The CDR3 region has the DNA TGTGCCAGCAGCCAAGATCTACGCAATGAGCAGTTCTTC.

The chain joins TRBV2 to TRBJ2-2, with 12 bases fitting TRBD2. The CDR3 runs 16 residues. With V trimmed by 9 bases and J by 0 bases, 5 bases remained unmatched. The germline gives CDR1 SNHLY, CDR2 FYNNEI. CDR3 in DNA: TGTGCCAGGGATCGGACTAGCGGGACGAACACCGGGGAGCTGTTTTTT. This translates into CARDRTSGTNTGELFF.

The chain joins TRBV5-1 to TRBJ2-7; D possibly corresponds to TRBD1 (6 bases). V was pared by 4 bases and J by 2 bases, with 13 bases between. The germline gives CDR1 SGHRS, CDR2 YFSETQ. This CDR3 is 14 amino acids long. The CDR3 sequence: CASSHRDTAYEQYF. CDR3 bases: TGCGCCAGCAGCCACCGGGACACAGCCTACGAGCAGTACTTC.

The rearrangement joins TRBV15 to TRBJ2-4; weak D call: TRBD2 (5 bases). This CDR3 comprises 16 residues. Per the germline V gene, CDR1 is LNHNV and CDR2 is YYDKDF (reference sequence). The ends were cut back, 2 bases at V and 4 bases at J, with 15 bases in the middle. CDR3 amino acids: CATSRPGRDDKNIQYF. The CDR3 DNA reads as TGTGCCACCAGCAGACCAGGCCGGGATGATAAAAACATTCAGTACTTC.

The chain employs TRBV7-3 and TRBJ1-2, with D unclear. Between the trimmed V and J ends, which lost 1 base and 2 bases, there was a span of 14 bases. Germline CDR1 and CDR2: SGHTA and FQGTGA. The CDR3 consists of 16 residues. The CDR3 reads CASSLSPGDANYGYTF. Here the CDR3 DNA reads TGTGCCAGCAGCTTAAGCCCTGGAGACGCAAACTATGGCTACACCTTC.

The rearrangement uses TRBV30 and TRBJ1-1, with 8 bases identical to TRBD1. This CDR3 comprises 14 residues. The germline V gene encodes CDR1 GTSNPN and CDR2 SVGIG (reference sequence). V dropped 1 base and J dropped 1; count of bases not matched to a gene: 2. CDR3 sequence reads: CAWSGGTGNTEAFF. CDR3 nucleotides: TGTGCCTGGAGTGGGGGGACAGGGAACACTGAAGCTTTCTTT. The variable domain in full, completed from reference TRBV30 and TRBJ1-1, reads SQTIHQWPATLVQPVGSPLSLECTVEGTSNPNLYWYRQAAGRGLQLLFYSVGIGQISSEVPQNLSASRPQDRQFILSSKKLLLSDSGFYLCAWSGGTGNTEAFFGQGTRLTVV.

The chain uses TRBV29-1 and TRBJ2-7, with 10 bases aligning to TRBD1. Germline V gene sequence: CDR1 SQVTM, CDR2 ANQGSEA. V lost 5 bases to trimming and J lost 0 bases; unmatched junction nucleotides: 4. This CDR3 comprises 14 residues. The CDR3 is CSVTGTGDSYEQYF. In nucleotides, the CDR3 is TGCAGCGTTACCGGGACAGGGGACTCCTACGAGCAGTACTTC.

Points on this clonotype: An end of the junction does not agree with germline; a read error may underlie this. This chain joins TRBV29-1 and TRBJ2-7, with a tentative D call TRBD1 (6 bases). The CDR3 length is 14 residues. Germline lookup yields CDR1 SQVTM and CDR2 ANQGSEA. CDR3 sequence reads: CSVEGQGRSYEQYF. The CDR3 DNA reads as TGCAGCGTAGAAGGCCAGGGGCGCTCCTACGAGCAGTACTTC.

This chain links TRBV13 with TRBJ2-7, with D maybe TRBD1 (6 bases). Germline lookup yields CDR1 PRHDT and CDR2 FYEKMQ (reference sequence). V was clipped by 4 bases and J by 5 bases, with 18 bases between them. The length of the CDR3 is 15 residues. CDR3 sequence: CASSSRGRGVHEQYF. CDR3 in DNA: TGTGCCAGCAGCTCCCGCGGCAGGGGAGTCCACGAGCAGTACTTC.

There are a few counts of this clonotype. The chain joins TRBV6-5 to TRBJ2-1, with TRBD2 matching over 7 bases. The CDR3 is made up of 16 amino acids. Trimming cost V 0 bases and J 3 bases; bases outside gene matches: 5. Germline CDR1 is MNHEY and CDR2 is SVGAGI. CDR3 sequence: CASSYSGGYYYNEQFF. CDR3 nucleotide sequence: TGTGCCAGCAGTTACTCGGGAGGGTACTACTACAATGAGCAGTTCTTC.

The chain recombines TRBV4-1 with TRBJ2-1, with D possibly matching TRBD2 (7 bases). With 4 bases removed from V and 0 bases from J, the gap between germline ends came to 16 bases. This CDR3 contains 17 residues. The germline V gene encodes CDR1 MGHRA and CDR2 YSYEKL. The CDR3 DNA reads TGCGCCAGCAGCCCGCGGGGGCGGTTCAGCTCCTACAATGAGCAGTTCTTC. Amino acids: CASSPRGRFSSYNEQFF.

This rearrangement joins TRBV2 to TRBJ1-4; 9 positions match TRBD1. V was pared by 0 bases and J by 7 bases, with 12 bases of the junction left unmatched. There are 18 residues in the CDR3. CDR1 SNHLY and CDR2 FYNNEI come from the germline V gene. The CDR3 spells CASSEAHIQGAHTEKLFF. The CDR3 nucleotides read TGTGCCAGCAGTGAAGCCCATATACAGGGGGCGCATACTGAAAAACTGTTTTTT.

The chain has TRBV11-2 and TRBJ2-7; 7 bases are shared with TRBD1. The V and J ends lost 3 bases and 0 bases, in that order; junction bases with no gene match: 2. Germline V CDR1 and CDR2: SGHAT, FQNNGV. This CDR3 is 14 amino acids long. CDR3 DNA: TGTGCCAGCAGCTTCGAGGGGGCCTCCTACGAGCAGTACTTC. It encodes CASSFEGASYEQYF. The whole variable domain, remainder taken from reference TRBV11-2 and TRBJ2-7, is EAGVAQSPRYKIIEKRQSVAFWCNPISGHATLYWYQQILGQGPKLLIQFQNNGVVDDSQLPKDRFSAERLKGVDSTLKIQPAKLEDSAVYLCASSFEGASYEQYFGPGTRLTVT.

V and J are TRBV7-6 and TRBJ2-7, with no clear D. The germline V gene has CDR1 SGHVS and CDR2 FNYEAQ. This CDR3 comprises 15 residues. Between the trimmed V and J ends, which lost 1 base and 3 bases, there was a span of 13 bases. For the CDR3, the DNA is TGTGCCAGCAGCTTAGAGGAGAGTTCCCTCTACGAGCAGTACTTC. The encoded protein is CASSLEESSLYEQYF.

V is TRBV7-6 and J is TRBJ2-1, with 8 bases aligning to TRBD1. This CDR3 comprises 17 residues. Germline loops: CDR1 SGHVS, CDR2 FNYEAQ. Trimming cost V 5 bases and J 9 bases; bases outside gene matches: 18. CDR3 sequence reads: CASSPPSGQGPLSEQFF. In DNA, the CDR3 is TGTGCCAGCAGCCCGCCCAGTGGACAGGGACCCCTTAGTGAGCAGTTCTTC.

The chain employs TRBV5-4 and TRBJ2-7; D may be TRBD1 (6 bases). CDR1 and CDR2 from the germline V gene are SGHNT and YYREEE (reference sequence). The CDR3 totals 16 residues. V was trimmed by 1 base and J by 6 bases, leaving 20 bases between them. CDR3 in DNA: TGTGCCAGCAGCTTGCCCGATACAGGGCTTCTCTCCGAGCAGTACTTC. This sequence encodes CASSLPDTGLLSEQYF.

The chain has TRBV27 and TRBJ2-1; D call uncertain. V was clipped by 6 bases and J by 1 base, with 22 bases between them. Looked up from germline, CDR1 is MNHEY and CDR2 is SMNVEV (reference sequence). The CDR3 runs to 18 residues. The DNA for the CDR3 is TGTGCCAGCAGCCCGATCTCGGAAAGCTCTATATCCTACAATGAGCAGTTCTTC. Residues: CASSPISESSISYNEQFF.

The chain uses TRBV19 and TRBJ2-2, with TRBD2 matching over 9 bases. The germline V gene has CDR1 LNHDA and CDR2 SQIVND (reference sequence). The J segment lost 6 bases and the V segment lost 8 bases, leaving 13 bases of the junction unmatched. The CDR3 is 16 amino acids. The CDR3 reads CASRPSGGRAAGELFF. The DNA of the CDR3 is TGTGCCAGTCGACCCTCCGGCGGGAGGGCCGCCGGGGAGCTGTTTTTT.